This T cell receptor beta chain was profiled in a study of cytomegalovirus exposure and HLA in healthy donors. Turning to the study itself: Earlier sequencing of about 179 million T cells yielded roughly 120 million unique TCR beta sequences. Early released data comprised 80 million to 90 million unique TCRs from HLA-typed donors. Findings and caveats of the study: The majority of CMV-associated TCR beta chains were reported as apparently HLA-restricted in a later analysis.

Primers included in the PCR were 60 Vbeta and 13 Jbeta primers. Profiling relied on immunoSEQ multiplex PCR, and the TCRdb table lists in-frame clones only, not all of them. The data contain about 180,000 clones, roughly four fifths of them singletons. A note on this clone: Its specificity is not known.

The germline V and J ends were trimmed by 2 bases and 0 bases, with 13 bases remaining between them. Germline-derived CDR1 and CDR2 are SGHTA and FQGTGA. The CDR3 is made up of 16 amino acids. The source is a girl between 10 and 17 years old in good health and CMV-seropositive. The sample taken for sequencing was PBMCs. This chain links TRBV7-3 with TRBJ1-2, with D tentatively TRBD1 (6 bases). CDR3 DNA sequence: TGTGCCAGCAGCTTATTCGGGGGGCAAGCTAACTATGGCTACACCTTC. It codes for CASSLFGGQANYGYTF.